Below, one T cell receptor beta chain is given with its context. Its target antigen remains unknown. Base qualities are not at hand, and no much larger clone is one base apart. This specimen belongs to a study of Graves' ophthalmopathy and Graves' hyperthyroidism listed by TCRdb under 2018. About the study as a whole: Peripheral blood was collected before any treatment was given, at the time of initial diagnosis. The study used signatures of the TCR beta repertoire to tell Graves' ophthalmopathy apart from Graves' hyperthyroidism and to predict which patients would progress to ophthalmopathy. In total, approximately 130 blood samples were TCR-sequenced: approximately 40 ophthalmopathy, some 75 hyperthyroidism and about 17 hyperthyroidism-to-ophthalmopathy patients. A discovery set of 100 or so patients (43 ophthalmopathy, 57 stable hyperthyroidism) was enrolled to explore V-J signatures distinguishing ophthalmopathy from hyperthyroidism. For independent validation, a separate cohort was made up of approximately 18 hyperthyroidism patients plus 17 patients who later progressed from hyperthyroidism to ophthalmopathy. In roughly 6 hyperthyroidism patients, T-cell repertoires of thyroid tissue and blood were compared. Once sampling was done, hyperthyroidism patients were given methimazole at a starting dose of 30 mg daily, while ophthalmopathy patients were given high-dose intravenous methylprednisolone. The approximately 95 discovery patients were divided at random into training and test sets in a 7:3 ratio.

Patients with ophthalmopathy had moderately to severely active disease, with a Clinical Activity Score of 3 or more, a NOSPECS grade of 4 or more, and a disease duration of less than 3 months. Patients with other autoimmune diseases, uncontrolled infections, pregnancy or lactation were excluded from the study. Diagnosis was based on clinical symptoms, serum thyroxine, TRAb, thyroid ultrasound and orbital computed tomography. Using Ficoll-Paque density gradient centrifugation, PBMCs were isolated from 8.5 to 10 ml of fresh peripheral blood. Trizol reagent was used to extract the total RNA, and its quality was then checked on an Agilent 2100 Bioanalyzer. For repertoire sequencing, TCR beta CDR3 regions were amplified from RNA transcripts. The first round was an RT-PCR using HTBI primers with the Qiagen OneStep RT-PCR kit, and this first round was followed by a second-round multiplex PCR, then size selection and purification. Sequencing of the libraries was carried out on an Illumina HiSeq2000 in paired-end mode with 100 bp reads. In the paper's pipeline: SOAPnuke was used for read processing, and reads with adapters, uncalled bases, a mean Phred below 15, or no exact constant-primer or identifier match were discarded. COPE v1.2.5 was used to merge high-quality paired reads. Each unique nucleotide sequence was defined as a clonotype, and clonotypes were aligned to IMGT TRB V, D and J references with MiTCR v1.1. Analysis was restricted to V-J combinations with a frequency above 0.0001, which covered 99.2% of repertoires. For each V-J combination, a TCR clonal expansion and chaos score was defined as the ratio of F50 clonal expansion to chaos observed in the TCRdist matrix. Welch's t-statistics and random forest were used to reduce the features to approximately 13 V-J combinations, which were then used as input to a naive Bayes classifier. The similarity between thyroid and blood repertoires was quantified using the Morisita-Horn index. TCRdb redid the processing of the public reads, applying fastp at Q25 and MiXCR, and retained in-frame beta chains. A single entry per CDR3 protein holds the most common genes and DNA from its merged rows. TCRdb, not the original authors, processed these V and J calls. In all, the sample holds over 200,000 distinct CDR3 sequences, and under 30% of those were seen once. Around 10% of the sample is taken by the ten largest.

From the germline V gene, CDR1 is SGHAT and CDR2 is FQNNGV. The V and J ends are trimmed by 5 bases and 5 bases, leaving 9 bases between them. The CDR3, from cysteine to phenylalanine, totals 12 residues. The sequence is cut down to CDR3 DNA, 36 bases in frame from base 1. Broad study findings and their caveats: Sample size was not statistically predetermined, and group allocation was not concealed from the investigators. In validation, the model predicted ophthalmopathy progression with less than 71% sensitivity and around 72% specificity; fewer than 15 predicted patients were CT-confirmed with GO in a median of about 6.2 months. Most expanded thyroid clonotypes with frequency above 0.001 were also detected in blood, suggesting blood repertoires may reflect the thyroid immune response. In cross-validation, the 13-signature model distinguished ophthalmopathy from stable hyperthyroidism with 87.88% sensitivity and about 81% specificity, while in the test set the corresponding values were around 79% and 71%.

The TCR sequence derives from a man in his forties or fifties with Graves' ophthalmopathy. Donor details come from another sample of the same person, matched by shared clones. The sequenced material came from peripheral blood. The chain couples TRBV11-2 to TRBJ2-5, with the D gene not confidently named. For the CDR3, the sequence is CASSHDAETQYF. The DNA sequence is TGTGCCAGCAGCCACGATGCGGAGACCCAGTACTTC.